The subject of this entry is one T cell receptor (beta chain). The antigen is undetermined. This specimen comes from a study of T cell repertoires in aging, cancer and after chemotherapy. About the research overall: Patients with chronic lymphocytic leukemia were sampled before and after fludarabine- or bendamustine-based chemotherapy. Study results and caveats: Untreated cancer patients had significantly lower blood TCR diversity than age-matched healthy donors.

A mixed TRB-A/B primer pool amplified rearranged TRB by multiplex touch-down PCR. Using its own MiXCR run on the multiplex PCR reads, TCRdb lists one record per CDR3 protein. The sample has about 9,000 distinct CDR3 sequences, 20% to 30% seen once. Peripheral blood genomic DNA, not sorted cells or RNA, was the template. V dropped 4 bases and J dropped 2; count of bases not matched to a gene: 5. CDR1 and CDR2 (germline): SGHRS, YFSETQ. The CDR3 spans 14 residues. The sequence derives from a human donor with a blood cancer. The donor label of this sample is uncertain. The J gene is TRBJ1-1, the V gene TRBV5-1; TRBD1 agrees at 7 bases. Material for sequencing was blood. In nucleotides, the CDR3 is TGCGCCAGCAGCCCAGACAGGGCAAACACTGAAGCTTTCTTT. Protein sequence: CASSPDRANTEAFF.